This T cell receptor (beta chain) is drawn from a study of regulatory T cells in long-lasting Graves disease. Study-level findings and limits: Exclusively peripheral blood, rather than thyroid tissue, was studied.

The authors built TCR beta libraries using iRepertoire HTBI primers and Arm-PCR of CDR3 regions. TCRdb passed the multiplex PCR reads through MiXCR, listing each CDR3 protein once. The sample consists of 400,000 to 500,000 distinct CDR3 sequences, about a fifth of them appearing once. Germline loops: CDR1 SGHRS, CDR2 YFSETQ. V lost 1 base, J lost 7 bases, and 5 bases stayed unmatched. The CDR3 covers 14 residues. This clonotype was recorded many times. Its antigen is currently unknown. The time point: persistent/refractory GD, antithyroid drugs over 5 years with positive TRAb. PBMC RNA served as the TCR library source. All patients originated from an endocrinology department located in Xi'an, China.

This specimen consisted of peripheral blood mononuclear cells (PBMCs), obtained when the disease was refractory, from a patient treated with antithyroid drugs. The chain carries TRBV5-1 and TRBJ1-1, with 9 bases lining up with TRBD1. The receptor was derived from a female donor with Graves disease. CDR3: CASSLRRQGVEAFF. CDR3 nucleotide sequence: TGCGCCAGCAGCTTGAGGAGACAGGGGGTTGAAGCTTTCTTT. The full variable domain, in which reference TRBV5-1 and TRBJ1-1 provide the parts outside the CDR3, is KAGVTQTPRYLIKTRGQQVTLSCSPISGHRSVSWYQQTPGQGLQFLFEYFSETQRNKGNFPGRFSGRQFSNSRSEMNVSTLELGDSALYLCASSLRRQGVEAFFGQGTRLTVV.